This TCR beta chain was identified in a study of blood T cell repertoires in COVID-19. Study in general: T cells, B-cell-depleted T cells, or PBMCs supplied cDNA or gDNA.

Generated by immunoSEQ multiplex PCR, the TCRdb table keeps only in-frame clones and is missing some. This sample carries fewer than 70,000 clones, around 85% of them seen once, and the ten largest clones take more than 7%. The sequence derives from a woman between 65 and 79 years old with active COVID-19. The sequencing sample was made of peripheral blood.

The CDR3 region has the DNA TGTGCCAGCAGCCAAGATAGAGGTGGTGGGGGGTTGCCTACTAGGGAGCAGTACTTC. Its protein product is CASSQDRGGGGLPTREQYF. The genes are TRBV3-1 (or the pseudogene TRBV3-2) and TRBJ2-7, with D tentatively TRBD2 (6 bases). Trimming took 0 bases from V and 7 from J, leaving 28 bases between them. Germline CDR1 reads LGHDT; CDR2 reads YNNKEL (reference sequence). The CDR3 sequence is 19 residues long.